Listed here are 10 T cell receptor beta chains from one sample, sequenced in a study of blood T cell repertoires in COVID-19. Libraries were prepared by immunoSEQ multiplex PCR; TCRdb keeps only in-frame clonotypes and omits some of them. The repertoire holds 75,000 to 95,000 clones, roughly 80% seen once, with 3% to 4% in the top ten. The sample comprised peripheral blood. The receptors were sampled from a man aged 50-59 years with acute or convalescent COVID-19.

This chain uses TRBV5-1 with TRBJ2-7, with TRBD2 identical over 9 bases. Germline loops: CDR1 SGHRS, CDR2 YFSETQ. The CDR3 has 15 residues. V was pared by 4 bases and J by 0 bases, with 5 bases of the junction left unmatched. CDR3 residues: CASSPLAGSSYEQYF. The CDR3 region has the DNA TGCGCCAGCAGCCCCCTAGCGGGGAGCTCCTACGAGCAGTACTTC.

This chain uses TRBV2 with TRBJ1-5; D remains ambiguous. Deletions cut 4 bases from V and 6 bases from J, with 13 bases between. Germline V gene sequence: CDR1 SNHLY, CDR2 FYNNEI. The CDR3 is 14 residues long. The chain's CDR3 is CASSGPSGGQPQHF. The CDR3 DNA reads as TGTGCCAGCAGTGGGCCCTCGGGAGGTCAGCCCCAGCATTTT.

This chain uses TRBV29-1 with TRBJ2-3, with D maybe TRBD2 (5 bases). The CDR3 is 12 amino acids. Germline V gene data show CDR1 as SQVTM and CDR2 as ANQGSEA. Trimming took 7 bases from V and 0 from J, leaving 8 bases between them. The CDR3, as DNA: TGCAGCGCCTCGGGAAGCACAGATACGCAGTATTTT. Translation gives CSASGSTDTQYF.

The chain is built from TRBV29-1 and TRBJ2-7; the match to TRBD1 covers 7 bases. Trimming removed 1 base from V and 3 bases from J; junction bases left unmatched: 9. The CDR3 runs 15 residues. Looked up from germline, CDR1 is SQVTM and CDR2 is ANQGSEA. In nucleotides, the CDR3 is TGCAGCGTTGAAGTGGCGCAGGGGGTCAACTACGAGCAGTACTTC. This encodes CSVEVAQGVNYEQYF.

The chain couples TRBV7-2 to TRBJ2-2; no clear D. The CDR3 totals 14 residues. Germline V gene lookup returns CDR1 SGHTA and CDR2 FQGNSA. V was trimmed by 1 base and J by 5 bases, leaving 8 bases between them. CDR3 DNA sequence: TGTGCCAGCAGCTTAGAGGTCGGGACCGGGGAGCTGTTTTTT. Amino acids: CASSLEVGTGELFF. Full variable domain (rest looked up from reference TRBV7-2 and TRBJ2-2): GAGVSQSPSNKVTEKGKDVELRCDPISGHTALYWYRQSLGQGLEFLIYFQGNSAPDKSGLPSDRFSAERTGGSVSTLTIQRTQQEDSAVYLCASSLEVGTGELFFGEGSRLTVL.

This clone was observed a few times. CDR3 loop: CASSPTAGEKLFF. CDR3 nucleotide sequence: TGTGCCAGCTCGCCCACCGCCGGGGAAAAACTGTTTTTT. The genes are TRBV18 and TRBJ1-4, with unresolved D. CDR1 and CDR2 (germline): KGHSH, LQKENI. The CDR3 extends over 13 amino acids. V dropped 6 bases and J dropped 8 bases, with 13 bases sitting between them. The full variable domain, completed using reference TRBV18 and TRBJ1-4, is NAGVMQNPRHLVRRRGQEARLRCSPMKGHSHVYWYRQLPEEGLKFMVYLQKENIIDESGMPKERFSAEFPKEGPSILRIQQVVRGDSAAYFCASSPTAGEKLFFGSGTQLSVL.

The rearrangement uses TRBV24-1 and TRBJ2-2; D is possibly TRBD2 (5 bases). V lost 3 bases and J lost 6, with 10 bases in between. Per germline, CDR1 KGHDR and CDR2 SFDVKD. This CDR3 contains 14 residues. Written as DNA, the CDR3 is TGTGCCACCAGTGATCCCCGGGGTTCCGGGGAGCTGTTTTTT. Amino acid sequence: CATSDPRGSGELFF.

The DNA for the CDR3 is TGTGCCAGCAGTGGAACAGGGGTCTCCTACGAGCAGTACTTC. This codes for CASSGTGVSYEQYF. The chain recombines TRBV5-4 with TRBJ2-7; 7 positions match TRBD1. Trimming took 5 bases from V and 0 from J; bases not matched to a gene: 5. Germline CDR1 SGHNT, CDR2 YYREEE (reference sequence). The CDR3 sequence is 14 residues long.

This chain uses TRBV9 with TRBJ1-5, with unresolved D. This CDR3 is 15 amino acids long. V was trimmed by 3 bases and J by 5 bases, leaving 15 bases between them. Germline V gives CDR1 SGDLS, CDR2 YYNGEE. The CDR3 sequence: CASSEGPGDYQPQHF. As DNA, the CDR3 is TGTGCCAGCAGCGAGGGCCCGGGAGACTATCAGCCCCAGCATTTT.

This clone was seen only a few times. The chain carries TRBV11-1 and TRBJ1-1; unclear D gene. The germline CDR1 and CDR2 sequences are SGHAT and FQDESV (reference sequence). V lost 3 bases and J lost 1, with 9 bases in between. This CDR3 spans 14 amino acids. The CDR3 region has the DNA TGTGCCAGCAGCTTCCGCCCAGGGAACACTGAAGCTTTCTTT. Amino acid sequence: CASSFRPGNTEAFF.